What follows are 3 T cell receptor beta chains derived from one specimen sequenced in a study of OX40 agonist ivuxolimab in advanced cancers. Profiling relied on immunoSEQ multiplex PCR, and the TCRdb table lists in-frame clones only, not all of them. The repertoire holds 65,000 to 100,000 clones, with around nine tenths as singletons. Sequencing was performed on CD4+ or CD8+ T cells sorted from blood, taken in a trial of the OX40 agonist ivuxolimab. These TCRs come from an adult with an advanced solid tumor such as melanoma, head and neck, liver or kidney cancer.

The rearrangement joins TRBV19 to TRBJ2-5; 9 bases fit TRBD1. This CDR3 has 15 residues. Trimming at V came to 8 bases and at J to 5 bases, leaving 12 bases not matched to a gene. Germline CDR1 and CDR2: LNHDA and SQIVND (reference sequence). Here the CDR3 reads CASARTGDLIETQYF. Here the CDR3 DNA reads TGTGCCAGTGCCCGGACAGGGGACCTCATCGAGACCCAGTACTTC.

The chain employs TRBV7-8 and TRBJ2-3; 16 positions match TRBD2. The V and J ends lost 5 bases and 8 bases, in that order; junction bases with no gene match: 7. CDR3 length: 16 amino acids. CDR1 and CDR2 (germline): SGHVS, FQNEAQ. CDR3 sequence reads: CASSAGLAGGLGTQYF. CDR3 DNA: TGTGCCAGCAGCGCGGGACTAGCGGGAGGGCTGGGTACGCAGTATTTT.

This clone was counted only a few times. CDR3 region: CASSQGRQGLSSGANVLTF. CDR3 bases: TGCGCCAGCAGCCAAGGACGACAGGGGTTAAGCTCTGGGGCCAACGTCCTGACTTTC. The rearrangement uses TRBV4-1 and TRBJ2-6, with 8 nucleotides matching TRBD1. V dropped 1 base and J dropped 0; count of bases not matched to a gene: 8. The CDR3 is 19 amino acids. From germline, CDR1 is MGHRA and CDR2 YSYEKL.